This T cell receptor beta chain emerged from a study of blood T cell repertoires in COVID-19 (dated by TCRdb to 2018 to 2021). For the study in its entirety: Samples from collaborators originated in the United States, Italy and Spain and spanned both the acute and convalescent phases of COVID-19. The prospective study material was composed of cDNA or gDNA derived from T cells, B-cell-depleted T cells, or PBMCs. Where available, HLA class I and class II types were obtained from metadata supplied by the sample provider rather than from assay-based typing. The repertoires were made available in a free public database intended to serve as a resource for research on the immune response to SARS-CoV-2. The dataset comprised deeply sampled blood TCRbeta repertoires from subjects exposed to, actively infected with, or recovered from COVID-19. Samples were obtained from the ongoing ImmuneRACE study (first 160 participants) and from 1,254 subjects provided by 6 global collaborators. A de-identified subject ID, COVID-19 status, age in years and sex were almost always included in the sample metadata. Paper-wide results and their limitations: The amount of clinical and demographic metadata varied by source and participant and was provided uncurated.

At one collaborating source in Seattle, patients were enrolled during active infection and were followed longitudinally through the course of disease. The collaborating institutions used their own protocols to collect whole blood in K2EDTA tubes. Collaborator samples were shipped for TCRbeta analysis as frozen whole blood, isolated PBMCs, or DNA extracted from either sample type. V is clipped by 2 bases and J by 0 bases, and the sequence between their germline boundaries is 10 bases long. Measured from the cysteine to the phenylalanine, the CDR3 is 15 residues long. Only the CDR3 part of the read is kept: 45 bases, read in frame from the first base. Taken from the germline V gene, the CDR1 and CDR2 loops are SGHRS and YFSETQ. As for this clone: No cognate antigen has been identified for it. Nothing much larger sits one base from this clone, and base qualities are not available.

TCRbeta CDR3 regions were amplified from genomic DNA by means of the immunoSEQ Assay, a bias-controlled multiplex PCR. The source study handled its data this way. Nucleated cell counts per sample were estimated from amplification of reference gene primers within the assay. To quantify the absolute abundance of each unique TCRbeta CDR3 rearrangement, sequence reads were collapsed and filtered. For each sample, productive Simpson clonality was calculated as the square root of Simpson's diversity index over productive rearrangements. TCRdb took over this immuneACCESS table, retaining in-frame rearrangements with V and J assigned. Such tables are incomplete; in checked studies, under half of the missing clones stem from an unresolved V gene, and the remainder is unexplained. That table furnishes V, J and clone size, whereas the DNA furnished D and trimming. The sample has tens of thousands of clones on record, roughly nine tenths of them singletons. The leading ten clones occupy roughly 0.35% of the sample.

The chain joins TRBV5-1 to TRBJ2-3, and possibly TRBD1, on 6 matching bases. The source is a man aged 50 to 60 with COVID-19, enrolled during active disease. The sequenced sample was peripheral blood. The CDR3 protein: CASSFAGDSTDTQYF. In nucleotides, the sequence is TGCGCCAGCAGCTTCGCAGGGGATAGCACAGATACGCAGTATTTT.